These 29 T cell receptor beta chains originate from one sample sequenced in a study of beta chain features in type 1 diabetes. Reverse transcribing all isolated RNA meant expressed TCRB transcripts were sequenced. Clones were sequenced by immunoSEQ multiplex PCR, and TCRdb holds only the in-frame ones, with some missing. The sample shows 970,000 or so clones, 17% of them seen only once. The sample was naive CD4+ T cells from blood. The receptors shown here come from a woman younger than 35 in good health.

Comments on this clone: In the same sample, other DNA sequences code for this CDR3. This rearrangement joins TRBV5-1 to TRBJ1-1, with TRBD1 as a possible D gene (5 bases). The CDR3 runs 13 residues. Germline assignment: CDR1 SGHRS and CDR2 YFSETQ. V was cut by 5 bases and J by 4 bases, with 12 bases left in between. CDR3 DNA sequence: TGCGCCAGCAGTCTCCTAGGGGCCACTGAAGCTTTCTTT. This gives the protein CASSLLGATEAFF.

This rearrangement joins TRBV7-2 to TRBJ2-1; D not certain. Looked up from germline, CDR1 is SGHTA and CDR2 is FQGNSA. V lost 1 base and J 12 bases, leaving 10 bases between the germline ends. The CDR3 is 12 amino acids. CDR3 in DNA: TGTGCCAGCAGCTTAGTGGCAGATCGGCAGTTCTTC. The encoded protein is CASSLVADRQFF.

The rearrangement joins TRBV5-1 to TRBJ2-1, with D perhaps matching TRBD2 (5 bases). The CDR3 consists of 15 residues. V was shortened by 0 bases and J by 2 bases, with 9 bases between the two germline ends. Germline V gene lookup returns CDR1 SGHRS and CDR2 YFSETQ. CDR3 sequence: CASSLGRPPYNEQFF. The CDR3 region has the DNA TGCGCCAGCAGCTTGGGGAGGCCGCCCTACAATGAGCAGTTCTTC. Full variable domain (remainder filled in from reference TRBV5-1 and TRBJ2-1): KAGVTQTPRYLIKTRGQQVTLSCSPISGHRSVSWYQQTPGQGLQFLFEYFSETQRNKGNFPGRFSGRQFSNSRSEMNVSTLELGDSALYLCASSLGRPPYNEQFFGPGTRLTVL.

V and J are TRBV7-2 and TRBJ2-7, with TRBD2 as a possible D gene (5 bases). Per germline, CDR1 SGHTA and CDR2 FQGNSA. V dropped 2 bases and J dropped 0 bases, with 11 bases sitting between them. This CDR3 comprises 15 residues. CDR3 sequence (DNA): TGTGCCAGCAGCTTAATCCTAGCCAGCTCCTACGAGCAGTACTTC. This gives the protein CASSLILASSYEQYF. Variable domain in full (rest from reference TRBV7-2 and TRBJ2-7): GAGVSQSPSNKVTEKGKDVELRCDPISGHTALYWYRQSLGQGLEFLIYFQGNSAPDKSGLPSDRFSAERTGGSVSTLTIQRTQQEDSAVYLCASSLILASSYEQYFGPGTRLTVT.

CDR3 in amino acids: CASNRVGETQYF. The CDR3 DNA reads TGTGCCAGCAATCGGGTTGGGGAGACCCAGTACTTC. The V gene is TRBV7-9, the J gene TRBJ2-5; no definite D call. Germline loops: CDR1 SEHNR, CDR2 FQNEAQ (reference sequence). Trimming pared 7 bases from V and 5 bases from J, leaving 11 bases between. The CDR3 length is 12 residues.

This clone came up a few times. Other DNA sequences within the sample encode an identical CDR3. This chain connects TRBV7-3 to TRBJ2-2; D is possibly TRBD2 (6 bases). Trimming left V 3 bases short and J 5 bases short, with 10 bases between. The CDR3 extends over 14 amino acids. The V gene's germline CDR1 is SGHTA and CDR2 FQGTGA. The CDR3 DNA follows: TGTGCCAGCAGCTTGGCGGGAAATACCGGGGAGCTGTTTTTT. It specifies CASSLAGNTGELFF.

This clone was observed a few times. This specimen includes other DNA sequences encoding the same CDR3. The chain has TRBV7-2 and TRBJ2-3; perhaps TRBD1 as D (5 bases). The CDR3 is 13 residues long. Germline CDR1 is SGHTA and CDR2 is FQGNSA. Trimming took 5 bases from V and 1 from J, leaving 7 bases between them. The CDR3 here is CASSKQGTDTQYF. CDR3 DNA sequence: TGTGCCAGCAGCAAACAGGGCACAGATACGCAGTATTTT. Full variable domain (outside the CDR3, taken from reference TRBV7-2 and TRBJ2-3): GAGVSQSPSNKVTEKGKDVELRCDPISGHTALYWYRQSLGQGLEFLIYFQGNSAPDKSGLPSDRFSAERTGGSVSTLTIQRTQQEDSAVYLCASSKQGTDTQYFGPGTRLTVL.

The J gene is TRBJ2-2, the V gene TRBV18; 7 nucleotides match TRBD2. The trim removed 3 bases at V and 0 bases at J, leaving 4 bases unmatched. The CDR3 has 16 residues. Looked up from germline, CDR1 is KGHSH and CDR2 is LQKENI. CDR3 nucleotides: TGTGCCAGCTCACCCGCTCTAGCGGCGAACACCGGGGAGCTGTTTTTT. Its translation: CASSPALAANTGELFF.

This chain uses TRBV4-1 with TRBJ1-1, with unresolved D. The CDR3 runs 17 residues. Per germline, CDR1 MGHRA and CDR2 YSYEKL. The V end was cut by 1 base, the J end by 2 bases, with 17 bases between. The CDR3, as DNA: TGCGCCAGCAGCCAAGGGATCGGGAGGGTTTTAAACACTGAAGCTTTCTTT. This sequence encodes CASSQGIGRVLNTEAFF.

CDR3 nucleotide sequence: TGTGCCAGCAGCTTAGTGCAGTACACTGAAGCTTTCTTT. It is translated as CASSLVQYTEAFF. This chain links TRBV11-2 with TRBJ1-1; D is undetermined. Per the germline V gene, CDR1 is SGHAT and CDR2 is FQNNGV. The length of the CDR3 is 13 residues. Trimming removed 1 base at V and 3 bases at J, with 6 bases between.

This clone was counted only a few times. The chain joins TRBV27 to TRBJ1-1; no clear D gene. The V gene lost 7 bases and the J gene lost 0 bases, with 15 bases spanning the gap. The CDR3 is 15 residues long. The V gene's germline CDR1 is MNHEY and CDR2 SMNVEV (reference sequence). CDR3 coding DNA: TGTGCCAGCAACCCCACAGCAACTATGAACACTGAAGCTTTCTTT. Residues: CASNPTATMNTEAFF.

The chain couples TRBV7-9 to TRBJ1-4; TRBD1 might be the D (5 bases). CDR1 and CDR2 (germline): SEHNR, FQNEAQ (reference sequence). V dropped 6 bases and J dropped 8 bases, with 16 bases sitting between them. The CDR3 has 14 amino acids. The CDR3 here is CASRRQGEREKLFF. CDR3 DNA sequence: TGTGCCAGCAGACGCCAGGGTGAGAGGGAAAAACTGTTTTTT.

As concerns this clone: At one of its ends the junction is not consistent with the germline gene, which may arise from a read error. V is TRBV5-1 and J is TRBJ2-5; maybe TRBD1 (7 bases). The length of the CDR3 is 15 residues. Germline CDR1 and CDR2: SGHRS and YFSETQ. DNA for the CDR3: TGCGCCAGTAGCTTGGGGGGACAGATTCAAGAGACCCAGTACTTC. This translates into CASSLGGQIQETQYF. Combining the CDR3 with reference TRBV5-1 and TRBJ2-5 gives the whole variable domain KAGVTQTPRYLIKTRGQQVTLSCSPISGHRSVSWYQQTPGQGLQFLFEYFSETQRNKGNFPGRFSGRQFSNSRSEMNVSTLELGDSALYLCASSLGGQIQETQYFGPGTRLLVL.

This clone appeared a few times. The chain has TRBV5-1 and TRBJ2-5; the match to TRBD1 covers 9 bases. The CDR3 is 14 amino acids. Per the germline V gene, CDR1 is SGHRS and CDR2 is YFSETQ. V lost 3 bases and J lost 4; bases outside the gene matches: 4. The CDR3 nucleotides read TGCGCCAGCAGCTGGACAGGGGTTGCAGAGACCCAGTACTTC. It yields the protein CASSWTGVAETQYF.

There are a few counts of this clone. This chain connects TRBV6-5 to TRBJ2-7; the D gene is possibly TRBD1 (5 bases). Per germline, CDR1 MNHEY and CDR2 SVGAGI. The ends were cut back, 0 bases at V and 3 bases at J, with 12 bases in the middle. The CDR3 covers 15 residues. The CDR3 loop reads CASSYSLPRGYEQYF. CDR3 in DNA: TGTGCCAGCAGTTACTCCTTGCCAAGGGGCTACGAGCAGTACTTC.

The chain uses TRBV18 and TRBJ1-1; D unresolved. This CDR3 comprises 13 residues. The V end lost 2 bases, the J end lost 5 bases, and 9 bases lay between the germline ends. Germline CDR1 is KGHSH and CDR2 is LQKENI. CDR3 sequence (DNA): TGTGCCAGCTCACCAGGAGGCTCTACTGAAGCTTTCTTT. It is translated as CASSPGGSTEAFF.

The chain joins TRBV9 to TRBJ1-5; 7 bases are shared with TRBD1. The CDR3 runs 15 residues. V dropped 2 bases and J dropped 4; count of bases not matched to a gene: 6. The germline V gene has CDR1 SGDLS and CDR2 YYNGEE. The CDR3 nucleotides are TGTGCCAGCAGCGTTGGCGGACAGGCGAATCAGCCCCAGCATTTT. This codes for CASSVGGQANQPQHF.

In this sample, this clone turned up a few times. This chain uses TRBV5-4 with TRBJ2-1; D is possibly TRBD2 (6 bases). The V gene lost 0 bases and the J gene lost 4 bases, with 11 bases spanning the gap. Germline CDR1 SGHNT, CDR2 YYREEE (reference sequence). The CDR3 has 15 amino acids. The CDR3 protein is CASSLDLAKYNEQFF. For the CDR3, the DNA is TGTGCCAGCAGCTTGGATCTAGCGAAGTACAATGAGCAGTTCTTC.

The chain uses TRBV6-6 and TRBJ1-1, with a possible D match to TRBD1 (6 bases). V was cut by 7 bases and J by 1 base, with 16 bases left in between. CDR1 and CDR2 from the germline V gene are MNHNY and SVGAGI (reference sequence). This CDR3 is built from 15 residues. CDR3 amino acids: CASKVGGHTNTEAFF. The CDR3 coding sequence is TGTGCCAGCAAAGTAGGGGGACACACGAACACTGAAGCTTTCTTT.

The chain uses TRBV6-6 and TRBJ2-1; possible D gene TRBD1, 6 bases. This CDR3 spans 14 amino acids. Germline V gene lookup returns CDR1 MNHNY and CDR2 SVGAGI (reference sequence). The V end was cut by 4 bases, the J end by 3 bases, with 10 bases between. The CDR3 protein is CASSLQGFYNEQFF. In DNA, the CDR3 is TGTGCCAGCAGTTTACAGGGTTTCTACAATGAGCAGTTCTTC.

The chain uses TRBV11-2 and TRBJ2-4; D is ambiguous. Germline CDR1 SGHAT, CDR2 FQNNGV. The CDR3 contains 18 residues. Trimming stripped 4 bases from V and 4 bases from J, with 23 bases between. The CDR3 DNA is TGTGCCAGCAGCTCCTTAAGGACCTCCGGACCGCTTAAAAACATTCAGTACTTC. This sequence encodes CASSSLRTSGPLKNIQYF.

This clone was counted between two and nine times. The CDR3, as DNA: TGTGCCAGCAGCCCCCTTGGGACAGGGGTACATTTGGCGTACTTC. The encoded protein is CASSPLGTGVHLAYF. The chain combines TRBV27 with TRBJ2-7, with TRBD1 matching 10 bases. Germline CDR1 is MNHEY and CDR2 is SMNVEV (reference sequence). The CDR3 covers 15 residues. The J segment lost 12 bases and the V segment lost 6 bases, leaving 17 bases of the junction unmatched.

The chain couples TRBV2 to TRBJ2-5; 8 nucleotides align to TRBD1. Germline trimming cut 6 bases from V and 2 bases from J; bases unmatched to any gene: 8. Per germline, CDR1 SNHLY and CDR2 FYNNEI. This CDR3 region has 15 residues. The CDR3 loop reads CASSREQGVQETQYF. The CDR3 nucleotides read TGTGCCAGCAGCCGAGAACAGGGGGTACAAGAGACCCAGTACTTC.

The CDR3 loop reads CASSLERTYSYEQYF. As DNA, the CDR3 is TGTGCCAGCAGCTTAGAAAGGACCTACTCCTACGAGCAGTACTTC. The rearrangement joins TRBV7-2 to TRBJ2-7; D is uncertain. CDR3 length equals 15 residues. V was shortened by 1 base and J by 0 bases, with 10 bases between the two germline ends. Germline V gene lookup returns CDR1 SGHTA and CDR2 FQGNSA.

The CDR3 is CASSYSLGSTDTQYF. As DNA, the CDR3 is TGTGCCAGCAGTTACAGCCTCGGGTCCACAGATACGCAGTATTTT. V is TRBV6-5 and J is TRBJ2-3; no clear D gene. V shed 2 bases and J shed 2 bases, with 11 bases lying between them. The germline gives CDR1 MNHEY, CDR2 SVGAGI. The CDR3 runs to 15 residues.

As regards this clone: Other DNA sequences from this sample encode an identical CDR3 as well. The chain recombines TRBV27 with TRBJ2-1, with TRBD2 matching 11 bases. The junction had 2 bases not matched to a gene; V was cut back by 4 bases and J by 3 bases. CDR3 length equals 15 residues. The V gene's germline CDR1 is MNHEY and CDR2 SMNVEV (reference sequence). CDR3 in DNA: TGTGCCAGCAGTTCCGGACTAGCGGGCTACAATGAGCAGTTCTTC. As protein: CASSSGLAGYNEQFF.

The chain is built from TRBV18 and TRBJ2-1; D call uncertain. V was shortened by 3 bases and J by 8 bases, with 8 bases between the two germline ends. The germline V gene has CDR1 KGHSH and CDR2 LQKENI. The CDR3 contains 12 residues. The CDR3 region has the DNA TGTGCCAGCTCACCGGGTTGGGATGAGCAGTTCTTC. It yields the protein CASSPGWDEQFF.

The chain recombines TRBV19 with TRBJ2-1, with unresolved D. Germline V CDR1 and CDR2: LNHDA, SQIVND (reference sequence). With 6 bases removed from V and 10 bases from J, the gap between germline ends came to 16 bases. The CDR3 covers 13 residues. CDR3: CASSDWAEREQFF. CDR3 DNA: TGTGCCAGTAGCGATTGGGCAGAGCGAGAGCAGTTCTTC.

This chain links TRBV7-2 with TRBJ2-1; no reliable D call. Trimming took off 2 bases at V and 0 bases at J, with 11 bases between the two ends. Per germline, CDR1 SGHTA and CDR2 FQGNSA. This CDR3 is 16 amino acids long. The chain's CDR3 is CASSLRPDSSYNEQFF. The CDR3 region has the DNA TGTGCCAGCAGCTTAAGGCCGGATAGCTCCTACAATGAGCAGTTCTTC. Using reference TRBV7-2 and TRBJ2-1 for the parts outside the CDR3, the full variable domain is GAGVSQSPSNKVTEKGKDVELRCDPISGHTALYWYRQSLGQGLEFLIYFQGNSAPDKSGLPSDRFSAERTGGSVSTLTIQRTQQEDSAVYLCASSLRPDSSYNEQFFGPGTRLTVL.